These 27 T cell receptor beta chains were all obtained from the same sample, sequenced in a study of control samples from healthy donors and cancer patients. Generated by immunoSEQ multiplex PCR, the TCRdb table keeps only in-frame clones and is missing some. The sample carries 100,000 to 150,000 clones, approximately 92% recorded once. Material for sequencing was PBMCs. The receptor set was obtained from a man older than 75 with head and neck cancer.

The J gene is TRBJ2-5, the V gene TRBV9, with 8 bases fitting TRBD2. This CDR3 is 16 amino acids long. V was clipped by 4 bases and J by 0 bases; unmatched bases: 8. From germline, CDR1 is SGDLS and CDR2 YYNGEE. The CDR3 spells CASSRGASGYQETQYF. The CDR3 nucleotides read TGTGCCAGCAGCAGAGGGGCTAGCGGGTACCAAGAGACCCAGTACTTC.

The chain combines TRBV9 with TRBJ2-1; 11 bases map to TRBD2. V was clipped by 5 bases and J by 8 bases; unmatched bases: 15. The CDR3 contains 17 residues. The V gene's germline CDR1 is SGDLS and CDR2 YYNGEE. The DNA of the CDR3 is TGTGCCAGCAGTCGTATAGCGGGAGGGAACCGGGTGGATGAGCAGTTCTTC. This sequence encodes CASSRIAGGNRVDEQFF.

As DNA, the CDR3 is TGTGCCAGCAGCTTGGATGCAGGGAGCTCCTATAATTCACCCCTCCACTTT. Its protein is CASSLDAGSSYNSPLHF. The V and J genes are TRBV5-4 and TRBJ1-6, with D perhaps TRBD1 (5 bases). V shed 0 bases and J shed 0 bases, with 10 bases lying between them. CDR3 length: 17 residues. Germline-derived CDR1 and CDR2 are SGHNT and YYREEE (reference sequence).

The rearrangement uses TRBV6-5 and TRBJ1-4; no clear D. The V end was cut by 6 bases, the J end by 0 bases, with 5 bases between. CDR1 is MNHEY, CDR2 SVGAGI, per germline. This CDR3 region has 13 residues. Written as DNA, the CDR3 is TGTGCCAGCAGCCGGACAACTAATGAAAAACTGTTTTTT. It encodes CASSRTTNEKLFF.

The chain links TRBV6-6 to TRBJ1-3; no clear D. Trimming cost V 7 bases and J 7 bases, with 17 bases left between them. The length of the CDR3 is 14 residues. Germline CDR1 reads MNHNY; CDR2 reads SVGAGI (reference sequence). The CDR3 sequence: CASNQLAALNTIYF. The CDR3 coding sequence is TGTGCCAGCAATCAACTAGCGGCGTTGAACACCATATATTTT.

In DNA form, the CDR3 reads TGTGCCAGTAGTATGGGACAAAACCCCTACGAGCAGTACTTC. Translated: CASSMGQNPYEQYF. V usage is TRBV19 and J usage is TRBJ2-7, with a possible D match to TRBD1 (6 bases). V was trimmed by 3 bases and J by 2 bases, leaving 11 bases between them. Germline assignment: CDR1 LNHDA and CDR2 SQIVND (reference sequence). The CDR3 is made up of 14 amino acids. Supplemented by reference TRBV19 and TRBJ2-7, the full variable domain reads DGGITQSPKYLFRKEGQNVTLSCEQNLNHDAMYWYRQDPGQGLRLIYYSQIVNDFQKGDIAEGYSVSREKKESFPLTVTSAQKNPTAFYLCASSMGQNPYEQYFGPGTRLTVT.

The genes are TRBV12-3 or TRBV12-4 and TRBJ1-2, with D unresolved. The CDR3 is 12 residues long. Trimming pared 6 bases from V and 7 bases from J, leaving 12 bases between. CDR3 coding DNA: TGTGCCAGCAGCCAGGACCCGGGTGGCTACACCTTC. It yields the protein CASSQDPGGYTF.

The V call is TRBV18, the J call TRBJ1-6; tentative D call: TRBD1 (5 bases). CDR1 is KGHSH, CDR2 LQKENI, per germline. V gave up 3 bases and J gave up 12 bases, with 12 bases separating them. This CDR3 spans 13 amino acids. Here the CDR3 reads CASSPQGYEPLHF. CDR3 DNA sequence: TGTGCCAGCTCACCCCAGGGATATGAACCCCTCCACTTT.

The CDR3 bases are TGTGCCACTGACGACGGGAACACTGAAGCTTTCTTT. Translating it yields CATDDGNTEAFF. The chain links TRBV15 to TRBJ1-1, with no clear D. CDR3 length: 12 amino acids. Germline V gene sequence: CDR1 LNHNV, CDR2 YYDKDF (reference sequence). Trimming removed 9 bases from V and 1 base from J, with 9 bases in between.

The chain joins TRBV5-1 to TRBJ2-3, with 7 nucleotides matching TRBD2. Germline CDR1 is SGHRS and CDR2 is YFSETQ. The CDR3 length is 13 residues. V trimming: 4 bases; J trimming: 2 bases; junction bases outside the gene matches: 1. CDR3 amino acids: CASSREDTDTQYF. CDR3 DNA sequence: TGCGCCAGCAGCCGGGAGGACACAGATACGCAGTATTTT.

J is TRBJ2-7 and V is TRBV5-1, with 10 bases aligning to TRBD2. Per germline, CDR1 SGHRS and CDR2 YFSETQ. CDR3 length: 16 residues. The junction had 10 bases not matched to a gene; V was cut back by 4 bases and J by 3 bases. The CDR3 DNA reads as TGCGCCAGCAGCCGATCCACTAGCGGGATGGGCTACGAGCAGTACTTC. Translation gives CASSRSTSGMGYEQYF. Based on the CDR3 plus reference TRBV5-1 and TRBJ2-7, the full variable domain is KAGVTQTPRYLIKTRGQQVTLSCSPISGHRSVSWYQQTPGQGLQFLFEYFSETQRNKGNFPGRFSGRQFSNSRSEMNVSTLELGDSALYLCASSRSTSGMGYEQYFGPGTRLTVT.

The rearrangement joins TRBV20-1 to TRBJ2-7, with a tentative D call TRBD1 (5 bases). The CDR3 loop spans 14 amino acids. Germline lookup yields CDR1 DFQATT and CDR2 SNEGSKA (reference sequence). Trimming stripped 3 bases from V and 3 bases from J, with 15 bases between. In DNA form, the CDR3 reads TGCAGTGCTAGTTCGACAGCGCACTACTACGAGCAGTACTTC. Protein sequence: CSASSTAHYYEQYF.

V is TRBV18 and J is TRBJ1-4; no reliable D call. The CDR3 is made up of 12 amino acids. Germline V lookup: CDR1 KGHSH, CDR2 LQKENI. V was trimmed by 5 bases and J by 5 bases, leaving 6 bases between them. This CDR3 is CASSAGNEKLFF. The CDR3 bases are TGTGCCAGCTCAGCGGGGAATGAAAAACTGTTTTTT.

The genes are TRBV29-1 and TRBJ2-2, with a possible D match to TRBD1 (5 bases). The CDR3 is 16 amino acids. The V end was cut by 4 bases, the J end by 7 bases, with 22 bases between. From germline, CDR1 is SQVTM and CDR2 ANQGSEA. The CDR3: CSVGGHSFLEFGELFF. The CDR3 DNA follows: TGCAGCGTTGGGGGCCACAGTTTCTTGGAGTTCGGGGAGCTGTTTTTT.

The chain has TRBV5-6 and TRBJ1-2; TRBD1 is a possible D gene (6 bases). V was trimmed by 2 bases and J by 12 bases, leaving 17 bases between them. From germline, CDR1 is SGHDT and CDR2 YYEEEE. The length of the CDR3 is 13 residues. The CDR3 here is CASSLTSGQTNTF. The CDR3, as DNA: TGTGCCAGCAGCTTAACCTCTGGACAGACGAACACCTTC.

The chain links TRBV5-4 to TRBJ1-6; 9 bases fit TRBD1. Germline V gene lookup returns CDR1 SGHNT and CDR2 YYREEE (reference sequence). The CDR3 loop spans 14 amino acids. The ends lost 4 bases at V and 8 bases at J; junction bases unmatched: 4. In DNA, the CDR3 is TGTGCCAGCAGCCCCGGACAGGGGTATTCACCCCTCCACTTT. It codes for CASSPGQGYSPLHF.

The CDR3 loop is CASSQGAQNEQFF. The DNA for the CDR3 is TGTGCCAGTAGCCAGGGGGCGCAAAATGAGCAGTTCTTC. The chain carries TRBV19 and TRBJ2-1; 8 bases are a match to TRBD1. J gave up 7 bases and V 6 bases, and 5 bases lay outside the gene matches. The CDR3 covers 13 residues. Germline V CDR1 and CDR2: LNHDA, SQIVND (reference sequence).

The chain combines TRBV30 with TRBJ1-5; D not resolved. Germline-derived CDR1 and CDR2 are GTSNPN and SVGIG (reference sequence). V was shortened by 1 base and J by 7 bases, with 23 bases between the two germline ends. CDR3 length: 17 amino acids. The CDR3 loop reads CAWSDQGLWGGRQPQHF. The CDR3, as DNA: TGTGCCTGGAGTGATCAAGGCCTGTGGGGAGGGAGGCAGCCCCAGCATTTT.

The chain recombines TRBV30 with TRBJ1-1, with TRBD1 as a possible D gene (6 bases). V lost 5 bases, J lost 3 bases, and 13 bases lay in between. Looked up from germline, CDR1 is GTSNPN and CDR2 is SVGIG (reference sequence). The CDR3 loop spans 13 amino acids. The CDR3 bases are TGTGCCTGGGACACTCGGACAGACACTGAAGCTTTCTTT. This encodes CAWDTRTDTEAFF. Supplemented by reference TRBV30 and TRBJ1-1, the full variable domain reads SQTIHQWPATLVQPVGSPLSLECTVEGTSNPNLYWYRQAAGRGLQLLFYSVGIGQISSEVPQNLSASRPQDRQFILSSKKLLLSDSGFYLCAWDTRTDTEAFFGQGTRLTVV.

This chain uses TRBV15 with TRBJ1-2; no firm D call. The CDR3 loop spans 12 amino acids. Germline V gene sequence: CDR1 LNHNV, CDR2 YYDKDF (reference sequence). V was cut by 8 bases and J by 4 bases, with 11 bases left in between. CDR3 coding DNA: TGTGCCACCGAAGGACGGGGCTATGGCTACACCTTC. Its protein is CATEGRGYGYTF. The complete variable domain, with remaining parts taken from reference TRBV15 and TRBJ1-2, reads DAMVIQNPRYQVTQFGKPVTLSCSQTLNHNVMYWYQQKSSQAPKLLFHYYDKDFNNEADTPDNFQSRRPNTSFCFLDIRSPGLGDTAMYLCATEGRGYGYTFGSGTRLTVV.

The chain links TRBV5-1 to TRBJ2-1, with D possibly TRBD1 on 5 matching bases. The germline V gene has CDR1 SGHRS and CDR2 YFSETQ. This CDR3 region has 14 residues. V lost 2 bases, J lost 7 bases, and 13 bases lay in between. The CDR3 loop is CASSFDSSNNEQFF. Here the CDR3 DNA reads TGCGCCAGCAGCTTTGACAGCTCTAATAATGAGCAGTTCTTC.

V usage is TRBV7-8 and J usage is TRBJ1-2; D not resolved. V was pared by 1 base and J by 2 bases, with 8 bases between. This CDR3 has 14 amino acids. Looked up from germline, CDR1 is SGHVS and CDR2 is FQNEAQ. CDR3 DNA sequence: TGTGCCAGCAGCTTAGGGGCCGGGAACTATGGCTACACCTTC. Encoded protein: CASSLGAGNYGYTF.

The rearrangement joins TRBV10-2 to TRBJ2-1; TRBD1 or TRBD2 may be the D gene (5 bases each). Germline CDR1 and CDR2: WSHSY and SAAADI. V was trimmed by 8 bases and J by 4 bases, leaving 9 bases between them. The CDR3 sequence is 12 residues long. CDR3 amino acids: CASSGGYNEQFF. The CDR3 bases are TGCGCCAGCTCTGGGGGTTACAATGAGCAGTTCTTC.

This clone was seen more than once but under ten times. CDR3 bases: TGTGCCAGTATCCCCCCGGGGTACTCTGGAAACACCATATATTTT. It encodes CASIPPGYSGNTIYF. The chain carries TRBV19 and TRBJ1-3; no reliable D call. The CDR3 is made up of 15 amino acids. Germline loops: CDR1 LNHDA, CDR2 SQIVND (reference sequence). V was shortened by 7 bases and J by 0 bases, with 13 bases between the two germline ends.

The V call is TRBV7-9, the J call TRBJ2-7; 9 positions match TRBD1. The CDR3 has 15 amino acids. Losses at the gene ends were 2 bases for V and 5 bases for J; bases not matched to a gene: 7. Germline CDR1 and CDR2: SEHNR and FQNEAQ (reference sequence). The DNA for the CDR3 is TGTGCCAGCAGCTTAAACGGACAGGGGTTCGACGAGCAGTACTTC. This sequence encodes CASSLNGQGFDEQYF.

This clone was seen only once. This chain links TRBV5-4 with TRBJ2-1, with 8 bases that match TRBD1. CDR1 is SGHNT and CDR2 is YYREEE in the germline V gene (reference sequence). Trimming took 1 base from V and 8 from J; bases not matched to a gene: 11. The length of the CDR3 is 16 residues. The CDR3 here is CASSLSAGGVLDEQFF. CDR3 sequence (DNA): TGTGCCAGCAGCTTGTCGGCAGGGGGCGTTTTGGATGAGCAGTTCTTC.

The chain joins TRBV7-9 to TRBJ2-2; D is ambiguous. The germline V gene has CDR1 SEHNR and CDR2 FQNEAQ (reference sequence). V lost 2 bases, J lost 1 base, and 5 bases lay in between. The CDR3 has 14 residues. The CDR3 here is CASSLIQNTGELFF. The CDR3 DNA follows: TGTGCCAGCAGCTTAATACAGAACACCGGGGAGCTGTTTTTT.